The next 19 T cell receptor beta chains were all read from a single sample in a study of cytomegalovirus exposure and HLA in healthy donors. PCR primers comprised 60 Vbeta and 13 Jbeta primers. TCRdb's table, derived via immunoSEQ multiplex PCR, lists solely in-frame clones and lacks some. The sample lists 110,000 to 150,000 clones, over 60% occurring once. Specimen: PBMCs. The receptors shown here come from a man between 40 and 49 years old in good health and CMV-seronegative.

This clone has only a few counts. The genes are TRBV7-2 and TRBJ2-5; no firm D call. The better agreement between TRBJ2-7 and the DNA end casts doubt on the J call. CDR1 is SGHTA and CDR2 is FQGNSA in the germline V gene. The CDR3 consists of 15 residues. CDR3 in DNA: TGTGCCAGCAGCTCCGACCCGGGTTTACCCAACGAGCAGTACTTC. Its protein is CASSSDPGLPNEQYF.

This clone was detected a few times. The chain recombines TRBV19 with TRBJ2-1; 12 positions agree with TRBD2. The CDR3 runs to 14 residues. Germline V lookup: CDR1 LNHDA, CDR2 SQIVND (reference sequence). With V trimmed by 4 bases and J by 7 bases, 2 bases remained unmatched. As DNA, the CDR3 is TGTGCCAGTAGTACTAGCGGGAGGGAGAATGAGCAGTTCTTC. This gives the protein CASSTSGRENEQFF.

The chain combines TRBV5-6 with TRBJ1-2, with 8 bases that match TRBD1. V shed 3 bases and J 8 bases; nucleotides not matched to a gene: 15. CDR3 size: 16 residues. CDR1 and CDR2 from the germline V gene are SGHDT and YYEEEE. The CDR3 reads CASSSSGTGSLGGYTF. CDR3 in DNA: TGTGCCAGCAGCTCCTCGGGGACAGGATCCCTTGGGGGCTACACCTTC.

The chain carries TRBV9 and TRBJ1-2, with D perhaps TRBD1 (5 bases). V was pared by 0 bases and J by 5 bases, with 11 bases between. Germline CDR1 SGDLS, CDR2 YYNGEE. The CDR3 runs to 14 residues. CDR3 in amino acids: CASSVGQLSYGYTF. For the CDR3, the DNA is TGTGCCAGCAGCGTAGGACAGCTCAGTTATGGCTACACCTTC.

The chain employs TRBV9 and TRBJ2-7; D is possibly TRBD2 (5 bases). V was clipped by 7 bases and J by 6 bases, with 14 bases between them. This CDR3 contains 12 residues. Germline CDR1 reads SGDLS; CDR2 reads YYNGEE. The CDR3 reads CASGSGVGEQYF. Here the CDR3 DNA reads TGTGCCAGCGGGAGTGGGGTGGGCGAGCAGTACTTC.

The chain combines TRBV2 with TRBJ1-2; D is unresolved. The CDR3 runs 14 residues. Germline CDR1 and CDR2: SNHLY and FYNNEI. Trimming pared 4 bases from V and 0 bases from J, leaving 9 bases between. The CDR3 is CASSGSASNYGYTF. The CDR3 DNA reads TGTGCCAGCAGTGGATCAGCGTCTAACTATGGCTACACCTTC.

The chain combines TRBV7-6 with TRBJ2-7; 8 bases are a match to TRBD1. Germline V gives CDR1 SGHVS, CDR2 FNYEAQ. V lost 5 bases, J lost 0 bases, and 6 bases stayed unmatched. CDR3 length equals 15 residues. The CDR3 nucleotides read TGTGCCAGCAGCGAGAGACAGGGGAGCTCCTACGAGCAGTACTTC. This gives the protein CASSERQGSSYEQYF.

This clone was observed a few times. V usage is TRBV2 and J usage is TRBJ1-1; TRBD1 is a possible D gene (5 bases). The CDR3 contains 12 residues. Germline CDR1 and CDR2: SNHLY and FYNNEI. The ends were cut back, 7 bases at V and 4 bases at J, with 10 bases in the middle. Written as DNA, the CDR3 is TGTGCCAGCACCAGGGTTGGCACTGAAGCTTTCTTT. Translated, it gives CASTRVGTEAFF.

This sequence joins TRBV6-6 and TRBJ2-7, with 7 bases aligning to TRBD1. CDR1 is MNHNY, CDR2 SVGAGI, per germline (reference sequence). The junction had 8 bases not matched to a gene; V was cut back by 6 bases and J by 3 bases. The CDR3 runs to 14 residues. CDR3 nucleotide sequence: TGTGCCAGCAGCCGGGACAGTGGGGACTACGAGCAGTACTTC. Its translation: CASSRDSGDYEQYF.

The chain is built from TRBV7-2 and TRBJ2-7; 7 bases are a match to TRBD2. The ends lost 0 bases at V and 4 bases at J; junction bases unmatched: 9. Looked up from germline, CDR1 is SGHTA and CDR2 is FQGNSA. The length of the CDR3 is 16 residues. The CDR3 sequence: CASSLALGGGWYEQYF. The DNA for the CDR3 is TGTGCCAGCAGCTTAGCGCTTGGCGGGGGATGGTACGAGCAGTACTTC.

This chain uses TRBV28 with TRBJ1-1, with D perhaps matching TRBD1 (6 bases). CDR1 and CDR2 from the germline V gene are MDHEN and SYDVKM. The CDR3 is 14 residues long. The V and J ends lost 5 bases and 11 bases respectively, with 21 bases between them. The CDR3 sequence: CASSPPGQRLTAFF. In DNA, the CDR3 is TGTGCCAGCAGTCCCCCTGGACAGAGACTAACCGCTTTCTTT.

This clone has just a few counts. This chain connects TRBV6-1 to TRBJ1-5; a weak D match, TRBD1 (6 bases). CDR3 length: 13 amino acids. V lost 10 bases, J lost 1 base, and 11 bases lay in between. The germline gives CDR1 MNHNS, CDR2 SASEGT. The CDR3 spells CATWTASNQPQHF. The CDR3 DNA follows: TGTGCCACCTGGACAGCGAGCAATCAGCCCCAGCATTTT.

The chain combines TRBV29-1 with TRBJ1-1; D is perhaps TRBD1 (5 bases). CDR3 length: 13 amino acids. CDR1 and CDR2 (germline): SQVTM, ANQGSEA. V lost 1 base, J lost 5 bases, and 11 bases lay in between. CDR3 DNA sequence: TGCAGCGTTGAAGGACCCGGGGGGACTGAAGCTTTCTTT. This sequence encodes CSVEGPGGTEAFF.

This clone was detected a few times. The chain uses TRBV10-3 and TRBJ1-1; perhaps TRBD1 as D (5 bases). From germline, CDR1 is ENHRY and CDR2 SYGVKD. V lost 6 bases and J 5 bases, leaving 7 bases between the germline ends. CDR3 size: 11 residues. The CDR3: CAISQGTEAFF. The CDR3 nucleotides are TGTGCCATCAGCCAGGGTACTGAAGCTTTCTTT.

This clone was recorded only once. The chain couples TRBV6-5 to TRBJ1-2; a weak D match, TRBD1 (5 bases). CDR3 length equals 16 residues. V lost 0 bases, J lost 2 bases, and 13 bases lay in between. The germline V gene has CDR1 MNHEY and CDR2 SVGAGI. For the CDR3, the DNA is TGTGCCAGCAGTTACTCTACGGGGGTAATCAACTATGGCTACACCTTC. Translated, it gives CASSYSTGVINYGYTF.

In regard to this clone: The conserved closing phenylalanine or tryptophan is absent in this CDR3, likely reflecting a read error. J is TRBJ2-7 and V is TRBV5-4; the D gene is possibly TRBD1 (6 bases). The CDR3 is 15 residues long. CDR1 and CDR2 (germline): SGHNT, YYREEE (reference sequence). Trimming stripped 0 bases from V and 6 bases from J, with 16 bases between. CDR3 in DNA: TGTGCCAGCAGCTTGGGAGGGGGTGCTCTCCCCGAGCAGTACCTC. This codes for CASSLGGGALPEQYL.

This chain links TRBV5-1 with TRBJ2-2, with no clear D. The germline V gene has CDR1 SGHRS and CDR2 YFSETQ. V lost 1 base and J 0 bases, leaving 7 bases between the germline ends. This CDR3 has 15 amino acids. The CDR3: CASSLTDANTGELFF. The CDR3 coding sequence is TGCGCCAGCAGCTTGACAGACGCGAACACCGGGGAGCTGTTTTTT.

The CDR3 nucleotides read TGTGCCAGCAGCCGGAGGGGGGGGTTAGCTAACTATGGCTACACCTTC. It yields the protein CASSRRGGLANYGYTF. The chain has TRBV7-9 and TRBJ1-2, with D perhaps matching TRBD1 (6 bases). This CDR3 is 16 amino acids long. The V and J ends lost 5 bases and 0 bases respectively, with 16 bases between them. Per the germline V gene, CDR1 is SEHNR and CDR2 is FQNEAQ (reference sequence).

The chain combines TRBV27 with TRBJ2-3, with TRBD2 as a possible D gene (6 bases). CDR3 length equals 17 residues. CDR1 is MNHEY, CDR2 SMNVEV, per germline (reference sequence). Trimming cost V 3 bases and J 0 bases, with 16 bases left between them. This CDR3 reads CASSFFGSISSTDTQYF. In DNA form, the CDR3 reads TGTGCCAGCAGTTTTTTCGGGAGTATTTCTAGCACAGATACGCAGTATTTT.